The 26 T cell receptor beta chains below come from one sample, sequenced in a study of cytomegalovirus exposure and HLA in healthy donors. Assay used: immunoSEQ multiplex PCR; TCRdb lists only in-frame clones, some missing. The repertoire has roughly 80,000 clones, nearly 95% of them found once; the top ten carry more than 2%. Sequencing was done on a sample of PBMCs. The receptors derive from a young woman in good health and CMV-seronegative.

This sequence joins TRBV7-9 and TRBJ2-1; the match to TRBD2 covers 11 bases. V dropped 5 bases and J dropped 10; count of bases not matched to a gene: 7. This CDR3 contains 14 residues. Germline CDR1 is SEHNR and CDR2 is FQNEAQ (reference sequence). The CDR3: CASSRTSGSPEQFF. The CDR3 nucleotides read TGTGCCAGCAGCCGGACTAGCGGGTCCCCCGAGCAGTTCTTC.

The chain is built from TRBV6-5 and TRBJ1-5, with D perhaps TRBD1 (6 bases). Germline CDR1 reads MNHEY; CDR2 reads SVGAGI. The CDR3 length is 15 residues. V lost 6 bases and J lost 1, with 13 bases in between. The CDR3 DNA reads TGTGCCAGCAGGCCCCGGACAGAGAGCAATCAGCCCCAGCATTTT. Translation gives CASRPRTESNQPQHF.

The V gene is TRBV4-2, the J gene TRBJ1-5; no reliable D call. The CDR3 extends over 14 amino acids. V was cut by 4 bases and J by 2 bases, with 9 bases left in between. CDR1 and CDR2 (germline): LGHNA, YNFKEQ. This CDR3 reads CASSPGTGNQPQHF. The CDR3 bases are TGTGCCAGCAGCCCAGGTACGGGCAATCAGCCCCAGCATTTT.

The J gene is TRBJ2-5, the V gene TRBV10-3; D perhaps matches TRBD1 (5 bases). CDR1 is ENHRY and CDR2 is SYGVKD in the germline V gene. V was pared by 6 bases and J by 3 bases, with 11 bases between. This CDR3 is 13 amino acids long. CDR3 region: CAIRARVEETQYF. In DNA, the CDR3 is TGTGCCATCAGGGCCAGGGTGGAAGAGACCCAGTACTTC.

The V gene is TRBV20-1, the J gene TRBJ2-3, with D perhaps matching TRBD2 (6 bases). Trimming removed 3 bases at V and 6 bases at J, with 7 bases between. The CDR3 length is 11 residues. The germline V gene has CDR1 DFQATT and CDR2 SNEGSKA (reference sequence). The CDR3 coding sequence is TGCAGTGCTAGTCGGGGGGATACGCAGTATTTT. Translation gives CSASRGDTQYF.

The chain carries TRBV27 and TRBJ2-5; perhaps TRBD2 as D (6 bases). Looked up from germline, CDR1 is MNHEY and CDR2 is SMNVEV (reference sequence). The CDR3 has 15 amino acids. Trimming pared 4 bases from V and 2 bases from J, leaving 14 bases between. The chain's CDR3 is CASSSSGSFQETQYF. The CDR3 region has the DNA TGTGCCAGCAGTTCATCCGGGAGTTTTCAAGAGACCCAGTACTTC.

This clone was seen just once. The gene calls are TRBV28 and TRBJ2-7; 10 nucleotides line up with TRBD2. The CDR3 has 16 amino acids. The ends lost 2 bases at V and 4 bases at J; junction bases unmatched: 8. Germline V gene lookup returns CDR1 MDHEN and CDR2 SYDVKM. The CDR3 DNA is TGTGCCAGCAGTTTAAGTAGGGGACTAGCGCTTTACGAGCAGTACTTC. This gives the protein CASSLSRGLALYEQYF.

The V call is TRBV6-1, the J call TRBJ1-5, with D hard to call. Deletions cut 0 bases from V and 0 bases from J, with 12 bases between. This CDR3 has 17 amino acids. Germline V gene sequence: CDR1 MNHNS, CDR2 SASEGT. The CDR3 reads CASSEASQKYSNQPQHF. DNA of the CDR3: TGTGCCAGCAGTGAAGCAAGCCAAAAGTATAGCAATCAGCCCCAGCATTTT.

The CDR3 DNA reads TGTGCCAGCAGCCTGAGGGTGGCTAGCGGGGGGAGAAATACGCAGTATTTT. This encodes CASSLRVASGGRNTQYF. This chain links TRBV5-4 with TRBJ2-3, with 11 bases aligning to TRBD2. This CDR3 has 17 residues. V lost 4 bases, J lost 7 bases, and 14 bases stayed unmatched. Germline-derived CDR1 and CDR2 are SGHNT and YYREEE (reference sequence).

This clone was seen a handful of times. The chain uses TRBV6-5 and TRBJ2-7; TRBD2 matches at 8 bases. This CDR3 region has 14 residues. The V gene end was trimmed by 4 bases and the J gene end by 2 bases; junction bases not matched to a gene: 4. The germline V gene encodes CDR1 MNHEY and CDR2 SVGAGI. The CDR3 coding sequence is TGTGCCAGCAGTTTGAGCGGGAGTACCTACGAGCAGTACTTC. It specifies CASSLSGSTYEQYF.

The genes are TRBV4-3 and TRBJ2-2; the D is unclear. The CDR3 sequence is 15 residues long. The germline V and J ends were trimmed by 1 base and 6 bases, with 12 bases remaining between them. Germline V gene sequence: CDR1 LGHNA, CDR2 YSLEER. CDR3 nucleotide sequence: TGCGCCAGCAGCCAAGTGCAGAGGTCTGCCGGGGAGCTGTTTTTT. Protein product: CASSQVQRSAGELFF.

The rearrangement links TRBV5-4 to TRBJ2-2, with TRBD2 as a possible D gene (6 bases). Per the germline V gene, CDR1 is SGHNT and CDR2 is YYREEE (reference sequence). Trimming removed 4 bases at V and 8 bases at J, with 9 bases between. CDR3 length: 12 amino acids. The DNA of the CDR3 is TGTGCCAGCAGCCCCCGGGGGGGGGAGCTGTTTTTT. Protein sequence: CASSPRGGELFF.

In the case of this clone: One end of the junction does not line up with germline, which may come from a read error. The rearrangement links TRBV28 to TRBJ2-4, with 8 bases aligning to TRBD2. The CDR3 extends over 16 amino acids. Germline-derived CDR1 and CDR2 are MDHEN and SYDVKM. The CDR3 bases are TGTGCCAGCAGTCTCCCATTAGCGGGAACCAAGAACATTCAGTACTTC. This sequence encodes CASSLPLAGTKNIQYF.

The rearrangement links TRBV5-5 to TRBJ2-7; a possible D gene is TRBD1 (5 bases). Trimming cost V 1 base and J 1 base, with 15 bases left between them. The CDR3 spans 16 residues. Germline CDR1 SGHKS, CDR2 YYEKEE (reference sequence). The CDR3 region has the DNA TGTGCCAGCAGCTTGTTTGCCCAGGGCGCATCCTACGAGCAGTACTTC. Its translation is CASSLFAQGASYEQYF.

The chain is built from TRBV5-1 and TRBJ1-3, with 9 nucleotides matching TRBD1. V shed 0 bases, J shed 1 base, and the junction held 2 bases outside the gene matches. Germline CDR1 SGHRS, CDR2 YFSETQ. This CDR3 is 16 amino acids long. The CDR3 nucleotides read TGCGCCAGCAGCTTGGCCGGGACAGGGTCTGGAAACACCATATATTTT. It encodes CASSLAGTGSGNTIYF.

V usage is TRBV2 and J usage is TRBJ2-3, with D perhaps TRBD2 (5 bases). From germline, CDR1 is SNHLY and CDR2 FYNNEI. The CDR3 extends over 16 amino acids. Trimming left V 0 bases short and J 3 bases short, with 13 bases between. In DNA, the CDR3 is TGTGCCAGCAGTGAAGCGCCAGCGGATTTAACAGATACGCAGTATTTT. It specifies CASSEAPADLTDTQYF. Variable domain in full (rest from reference TRBV2 and TRBJ2-3): EPEVTQTPSHQVTQMGQEVILRCVPISNHLYFYWYRQILGQKVEFLVSFYNNEISEKSEIFDDQFSVERPDGSNFTLKIRSTKLEDSAMYFCASSEAPADLTDTQYFGPGTRLTVL.

The rearrangement links TRBV11-3 to TRBJ2-7, with a tentative D call TRBD2 (6 bases). Trimming shortened V by 3 bases and J by 2 bases, and 11 bases separated the two germline ends. The CDR3 contains 14 residues. Per the germline V gene, CDR1 is SGHNT and CDR2 is YENEEA. The CDR3 loop is CASSFGSGPYEQYF. CDR3 in DNA: TGTGCCAGCAGCTTTGGTAGCGGTCCCTACGAGCAGTACTTC.

The chain employs TRBV2 and TRBJ2-7; 7 bases map to TRBD1. V gave up 4 bases and J gave up 2 bases; unmatched junction bases: 5. Germline loops: CDR1 SNHLY, CDR2 FYNNEI. The CDR3 is 14 amino acids. This CDR3 is CASSVGQVPYEQYF. In DNA, the CDR3 is TGTGCCAGCAGTGTTGGACAGGTGCCCTACGAGCAGTACTTC. Together with reference TRBV2 and TRBJ2-7, the CDR3 gives the full variable domain: EPEVTQTPSHQVTQMGQEVILRCVPISNHLYFYWYRQILGQKVEFLVSFYNNEISEKSEIFDDQFSVERPDGSNFTLKIRSTKLEDSAMYFCASSVGQVPYEQYFGPGTRLTVT.

A single count supports this clone. This rearrangement joins TRBV6-5 to TRBJ2-3, with D maybe TRBD2 (6 bases). V lost 7 bases and J 2 bases, leaving 13 bases between the germline ends. CDR3 size: 14 residues. Germline CDR1 and CDR2: MNHEY and SVGAGI. CDR3 nucleotide sequence: TGTGCCAGCAAAACAAGCGGGTACACAGATACGCAGTATTTT. Translating gives CASKTSGYTDTQYF.

This clone came up once. The chain links TRBV2 to TRBJ2-3; 7 positions match TRBD1. Germline V gives CDR1 SNHLY, CDR2 FYNNEI. The V and J ends lost 4 bases and 4 bases, in that order; junction bases with no gene match: 11. The CDR3 totals 16 residues. CDR3 coding DNA: TGTGCCAGCAGTGTACCTTCTGACAGGGTTTCAGATACGCAGTATTTT. Amino acids: CASSVPSDRVSDTQYF.

The CDR3 region has the DNA TGTGCCAGCAGTAGGAGCTCCTATAATTCACCCCTCCACTTT. This codes for CASSRSSYNSPLHF. The V call is TRBV6-5, the J call TRBJ1-6; D is uncertain. V lost 5 bases and J 0 bases, leaving 5 bases between the germline ends. CDR3 length equals 14 residues. The V gene's germline CDR1 is MNHEY and CDR2 SVGAGI.

The V and J genes are TRBV27 and TRBJ1-5, with a possible D match to TRBD1 (5 bases). The germline gives CDR1 MNHEY, CDR2 SMNVEV (reference sequence). CDR3 length: 14 amino acids. The germline V and J ends were trimmed by 6 bases and 5 bases, with 14 bases remaining between them. Here the CDR3 reads CASSAQGVDQPQHF. CDR3 nucleotide sequence: TGTGCCAGCAGCGCCCAAGGGGTGGATCAGCCCCAGCATTTT.

This chain connects TRBV27 to TRBJ2-7; 8 bases are a match to TRBD1. Germline V CDR1 and CDR2: MNHEY, SMNVEV (reference sequence). The CDR3 sequence is 12 residues long. V shed 10 bases, J shed 2 bases, and the junction held 4 bases outside the gene matches. CDR3 protein: CATGTGAYEQYF. The CDR3 nucleotides are TGTGCCACCGGGACAGGAGCCTACGAGCAGTACTTC.

The J gene is TRBJ2-7, the V gene TRBV5-6; perhaps TRBD1 as D (5 bases). The CDR3 runs 14 residues. Germline V gene sequence: CDR1 SGHDT, CDR2 YYEEEE. The V gene lost 3 bases and the J gene lost 1 base, with 11 bases spanning the gap. The CDR3 region has the DNA TGTGCCAGCAGCTGGCCAGGGTTATCCTACGAGCAGTACTTC. This codes for CASSWPGLSYEQYF.

This sequence joins TRBV18 and TRBJ2-4; D might be TRBD1 (6 bases). CDR3 length: 18 residues. Germline CDR1 is KGHSH and CDR2 is LQKENI. Trimming took 2 bases from V and 1 from J, leaving 18 bases between them. The CDR3 DNA is TGTGCCAGCTCACCAGAGGGACAAGGCGCGTTGGCCAAAAACATTCAGTACTTC. Encoded protein: CASSPEGQGALAKNIQYF.

This sequence joins TRBV7-2 and TRBJ2-7; D is perhaps TRBD2 (6 bases). The CDR3 is 12 residues long. CDR1 is SGHTA and CDR2 is FQGNSA in the germline V gene. The V end lost 6 bases, the J end lost 6 bases, and 12 bases lay between the germline ends. DNA of the CDR3: TGTGCCAGCAGTCGAGGAGGGGTCGAGCAGTACTTC. Translation gives CASSRGGVEQYF.